This record looks at one T cell receptor (beta chain) sequence and its context. Antigen unknown. This CDR3 spans 13 amino acids. Germline assignment: CDR1 SGHTA and CDR2 FQGNSA. The V end lost 1 base, the J end lost 11 bases, and 14 bases lay between the germline ends. This PCR relied on a set of 60 Vbeta primers and 13 Jbeta primers. Profiling relied on immunoSEQ multiplex PCR, and the TCRdb table lists in-frame clones only, not all of them. The sample contains fewer than 150,000 clones, roughly 74% of which appear only once. The data derive from a study of cytomegalovirus exposure and HLA in healthy donors. Whole-study findings and limits: Analysis performed later found about 17,000 TCR beta sequences associated with HLA alleles at 0.05 false discovery rate.

The sequenced material came from PBMCs. The chain recombines TRBV7-2 with TRBJ1-1; the D gene is possibly TRBD1 (5 bases). This sequence originates from a woman aged 45-60 years in good health and CMV-seropositive. CDR3 residues: CASSLGGVRGAFF. The CDR3 coding sequence is TGTGCCAGCAGCTTAGGGGGCGTCCGTGGGGCTTTCTTT.